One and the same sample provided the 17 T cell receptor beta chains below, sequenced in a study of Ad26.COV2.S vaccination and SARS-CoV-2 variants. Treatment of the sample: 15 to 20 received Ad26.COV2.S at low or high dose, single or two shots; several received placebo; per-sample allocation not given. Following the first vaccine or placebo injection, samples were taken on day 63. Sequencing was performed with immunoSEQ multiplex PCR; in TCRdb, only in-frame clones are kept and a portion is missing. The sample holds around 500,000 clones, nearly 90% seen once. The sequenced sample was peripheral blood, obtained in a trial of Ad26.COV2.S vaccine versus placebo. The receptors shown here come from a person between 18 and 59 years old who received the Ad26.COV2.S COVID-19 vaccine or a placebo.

CDR3 in amino acids: CASTSYSGRRYGYTF. CDR3 bases: TGTGCCAGCACCAGTTATTCGGGACGACGCTATGGCTACACCTTC. V gene TRBV6-5 combines with J gene TRBJ1-2; TRBD1 might be the D (5 bases). Per the germline V gene, CDR1 is MNHEY and CDR2 is SVGAGI. The CDR3 spans 15 residues. V was clipped by 7 bases and J by 4 bases, with 19 bases between them.

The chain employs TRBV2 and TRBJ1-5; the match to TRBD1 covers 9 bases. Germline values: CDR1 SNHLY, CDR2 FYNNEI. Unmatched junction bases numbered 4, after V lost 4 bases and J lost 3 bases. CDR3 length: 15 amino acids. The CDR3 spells CASSVGQGNNQPQHF. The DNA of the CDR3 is TGTGCCAGCAGTGTAGGACAGGGGAACAATCAGCCCCAGCATTTT.

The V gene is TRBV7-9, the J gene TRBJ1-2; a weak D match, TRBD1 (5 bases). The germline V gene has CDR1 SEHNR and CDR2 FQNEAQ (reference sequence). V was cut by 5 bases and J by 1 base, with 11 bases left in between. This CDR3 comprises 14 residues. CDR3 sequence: CASSQTALNYGYTF. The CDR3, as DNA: TGTGCCAGCAGCCAGACAGCCCTTAACTATGGCTACACCTTC.

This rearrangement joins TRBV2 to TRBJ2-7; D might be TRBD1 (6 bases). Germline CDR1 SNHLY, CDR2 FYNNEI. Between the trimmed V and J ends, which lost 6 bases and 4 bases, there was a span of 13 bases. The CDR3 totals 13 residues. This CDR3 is CASRAGTLYEQYF. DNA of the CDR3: TGTGCCAGCAGGGCAGGGACATTATACGAGCAGTACTTC.

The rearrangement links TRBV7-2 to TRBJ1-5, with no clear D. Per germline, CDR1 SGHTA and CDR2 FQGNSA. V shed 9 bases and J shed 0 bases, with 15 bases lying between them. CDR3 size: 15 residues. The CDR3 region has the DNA TGTGCCAGTAGCCATACACAGTTTAGCAATCAGCCCCAGCATTTT. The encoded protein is CASSHTQFSNQPQHF.

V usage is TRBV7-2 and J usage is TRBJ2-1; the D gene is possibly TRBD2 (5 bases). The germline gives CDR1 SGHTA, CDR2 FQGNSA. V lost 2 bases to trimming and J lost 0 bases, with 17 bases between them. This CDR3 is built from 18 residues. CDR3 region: CASSLSGGAAISYNEQFF. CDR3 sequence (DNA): TGTGCCAGCAGCTTATCGGGCGGAGCGGCAATCTCCTACAATGAGCAGTTCTTC. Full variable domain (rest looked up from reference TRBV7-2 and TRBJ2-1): GAGVSQSPSNKVTEKGKDVELRCDPISGHTALYWYRQSLGQGLEFLIYFQGNSAPDKSGLPSDRFSAERTGGSVSTLTIQRTQQEDSAVYLCASSLSGGAAISYNEQFFGPGTRLTVL.

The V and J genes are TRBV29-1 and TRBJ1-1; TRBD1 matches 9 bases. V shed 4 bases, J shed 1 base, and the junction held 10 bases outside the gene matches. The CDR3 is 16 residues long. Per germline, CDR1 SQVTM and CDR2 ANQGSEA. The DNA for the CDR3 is TGCAGCGTTGGAACATTGGTGGGACAGGGGAACACTGAAGCTTTCTTT. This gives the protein CSVGTLVGQGNTEAFF.

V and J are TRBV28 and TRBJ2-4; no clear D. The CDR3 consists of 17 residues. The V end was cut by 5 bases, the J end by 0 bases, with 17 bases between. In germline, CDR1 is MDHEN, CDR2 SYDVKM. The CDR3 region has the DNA TGTGCCAGCAGTCACAGCGAATACATGGTAGCCAAAAACATTCAGTACTTC. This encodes CASSHSEYMVAKNIQYF.

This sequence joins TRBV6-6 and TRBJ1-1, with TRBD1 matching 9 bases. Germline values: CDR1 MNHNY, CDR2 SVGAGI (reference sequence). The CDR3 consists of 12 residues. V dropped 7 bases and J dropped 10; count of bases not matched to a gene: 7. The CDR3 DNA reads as TGTGCCAGCACCCCCCGGGGACAGGGAGCTTTCTTT. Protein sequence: CASTPRGQGAFF.

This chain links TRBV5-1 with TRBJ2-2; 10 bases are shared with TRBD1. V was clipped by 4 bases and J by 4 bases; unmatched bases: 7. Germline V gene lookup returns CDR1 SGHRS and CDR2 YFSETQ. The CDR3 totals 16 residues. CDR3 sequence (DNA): TGCGCCAGCAGCAAACCGGGACAGGGGAGCACCGGGGAGCTGTTTTTT. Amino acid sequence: CASSKPGQGSTGELFF. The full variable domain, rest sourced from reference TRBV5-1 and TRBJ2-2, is KAGVTQTPRYLIKTRGQQVTLSCSPISGHRSVSWYQQTPGQGLQFLFEYFSETQRNKGNFPGRFSGRQFSNSRSEMNVSTLELGDSALYLCASSKPGQGSTGELFFGEGSRLTVL.

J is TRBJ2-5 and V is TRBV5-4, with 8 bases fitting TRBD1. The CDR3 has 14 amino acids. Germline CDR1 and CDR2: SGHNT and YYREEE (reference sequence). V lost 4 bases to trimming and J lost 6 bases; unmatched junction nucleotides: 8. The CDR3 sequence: CASSPDRGRKTQYF. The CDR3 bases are TGTGCCAGCAGCCCCGACAGGGGAAGAAAGACCCAGTACTTC.

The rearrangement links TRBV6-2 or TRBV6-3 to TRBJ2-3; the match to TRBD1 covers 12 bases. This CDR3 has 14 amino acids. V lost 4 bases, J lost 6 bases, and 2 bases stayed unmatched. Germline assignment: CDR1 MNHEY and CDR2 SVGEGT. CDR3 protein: CASSWDRGRDTQYF. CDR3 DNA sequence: TGTGCCAGCAGTTGGGACAGGGGGCGTGATACGCAGTATTTT.

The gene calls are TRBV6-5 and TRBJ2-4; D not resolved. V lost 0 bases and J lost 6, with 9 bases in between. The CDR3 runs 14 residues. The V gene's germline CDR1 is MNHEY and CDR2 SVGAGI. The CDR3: CASSYSQSANIQYF. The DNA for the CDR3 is TGTGCCAGCAGTTACTCCCAGAGCGCAAACATTCAGTACTTC.

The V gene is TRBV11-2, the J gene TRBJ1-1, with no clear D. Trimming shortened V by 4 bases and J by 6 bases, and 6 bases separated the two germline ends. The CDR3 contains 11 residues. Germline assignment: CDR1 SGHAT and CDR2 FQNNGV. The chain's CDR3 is CASSSFPEAFF. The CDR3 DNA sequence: TGTGCCAGCAGCTCATTCCCTGAAGCTTTCTTT.

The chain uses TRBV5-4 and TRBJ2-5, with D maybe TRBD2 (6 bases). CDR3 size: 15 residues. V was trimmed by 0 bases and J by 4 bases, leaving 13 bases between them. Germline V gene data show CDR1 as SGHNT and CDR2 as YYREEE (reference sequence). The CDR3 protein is CASSLGSGVRETQYF. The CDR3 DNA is TGTGCCAGCAGCTTGGGGTCGGGAGTACGAGAGACCCAGTACTTC.

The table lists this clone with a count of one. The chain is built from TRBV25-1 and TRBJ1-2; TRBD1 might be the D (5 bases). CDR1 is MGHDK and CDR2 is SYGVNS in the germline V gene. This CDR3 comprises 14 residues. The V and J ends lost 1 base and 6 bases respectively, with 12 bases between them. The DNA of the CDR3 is TGTGCCAGCAGTGAATTAGGAAGGGACGATGGCTACACCTTC. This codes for CASSELGRDDGYTF.

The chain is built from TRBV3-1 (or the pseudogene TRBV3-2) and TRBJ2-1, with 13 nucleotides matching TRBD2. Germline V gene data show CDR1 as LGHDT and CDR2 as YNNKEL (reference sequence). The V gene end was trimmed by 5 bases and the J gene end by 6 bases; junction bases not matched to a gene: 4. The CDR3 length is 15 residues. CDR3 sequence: CASSRTSGRSNEQFF. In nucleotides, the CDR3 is TGTGCCAGCAGCAGGACTAGCGGGAGAAGCAATGAGCAGTTCTTC.